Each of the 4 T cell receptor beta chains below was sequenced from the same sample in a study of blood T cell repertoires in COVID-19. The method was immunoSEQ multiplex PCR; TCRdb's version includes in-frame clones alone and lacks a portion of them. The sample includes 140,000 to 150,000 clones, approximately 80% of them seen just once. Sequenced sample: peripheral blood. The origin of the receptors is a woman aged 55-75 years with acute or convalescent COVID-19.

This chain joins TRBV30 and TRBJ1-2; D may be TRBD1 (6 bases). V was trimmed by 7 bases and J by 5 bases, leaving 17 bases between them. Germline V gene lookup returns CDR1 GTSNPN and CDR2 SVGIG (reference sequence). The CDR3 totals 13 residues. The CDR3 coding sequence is TGTGCCTTGAACGCCAGGGGTCCTTATGGCTACACCTTC. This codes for CALNARGPYGYTF.

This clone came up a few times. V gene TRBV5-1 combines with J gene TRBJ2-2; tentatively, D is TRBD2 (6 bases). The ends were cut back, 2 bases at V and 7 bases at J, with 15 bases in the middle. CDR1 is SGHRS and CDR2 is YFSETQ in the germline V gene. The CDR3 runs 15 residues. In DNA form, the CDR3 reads TGCGCCAGCAGCTTAGGAGGGCGAGGGAACGGGGAGCTGTTTTTT. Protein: CASSLGGRGNGELFF.

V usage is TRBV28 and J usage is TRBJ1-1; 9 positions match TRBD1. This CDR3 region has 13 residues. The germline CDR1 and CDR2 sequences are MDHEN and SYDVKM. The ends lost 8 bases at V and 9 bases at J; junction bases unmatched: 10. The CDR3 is CASRLQGARKAFF. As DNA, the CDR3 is TGTGCCAGCCGGTTACAGGGGGCGAGGAAAGCTTTCTTT. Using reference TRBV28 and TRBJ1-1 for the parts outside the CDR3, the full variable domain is DVKVTQSSRYLVKRTGEKVFLECVQDMDHENMFWYRQDPGLGLRLIYFSYDVKMKEKGDIPEGYSVSREKKERFSLILESASTNQTSMYLCASRLQGARKAFFGQGTRLTVV.

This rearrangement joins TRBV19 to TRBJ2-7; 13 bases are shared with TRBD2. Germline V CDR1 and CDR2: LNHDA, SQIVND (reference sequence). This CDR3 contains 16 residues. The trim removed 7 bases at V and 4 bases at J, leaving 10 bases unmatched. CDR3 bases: TGTGCCAGTACCGAAACCGGGACTAGCGGGATATACGAGCAGTACTTC. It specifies CASTETGTSGIYEQYF.